These 2 T cell receptor beta chains share one sample of origin, sequenced in a study of blood T cell repertoires in COVID-19 (TCRdb year 2020). Library preparation was by the immunoSEQ multiplex PCR assay. TCRdb holds this immuneACCESS table with in-frame rearrangements only. Some clones are missing; in checked studies, unresolved V genes explain under half, and the rest has no known cause. In this sample the table shows 99,000 or so clones, approximately 86% of which occur a single time. Clones ranked in the top ten supply roughly 2.1% of the sample. Sequences were obtained from peripheral blood. The receptors shown here come from a man aged 50-60 years with COVID-19, enrolled during active disease.

The rearrangement uses TRBV29-1 and TRBJ1-1; 8 bases are shared with TRBD1. Germline CDR1 and CDR2: SQVTM and ANQGSEA. V trimming: 4 bases; J trimming: 4 bases; junction bases outside the gene matches: 2. CDR3 length: 12 residues. CDR3 sequence reads: CSVGQGTTEAFF. The CDR3 bases are TGCAGCGTTGGACAGGGGACCACTGAAGCTTTCTTT.

V is TRBV6-2 or TRBV6-3 and J is TRBJ1-2; tentatively, D is TRBD1 (5 bases). V dropped 0 bases and J dropped 8 bases, with 10 bases sitting between them. CDR3 length equals 13 residues. Germline V gene lookup returns CDR1 MNHEY and CDR2 SVGEGT. The CDR3 DNA follows: TGTGCCAGCAGTTACTCGACAGTTCCAGGCTACACCTTC. Protein sequence: CASSYSTVPGYTF.